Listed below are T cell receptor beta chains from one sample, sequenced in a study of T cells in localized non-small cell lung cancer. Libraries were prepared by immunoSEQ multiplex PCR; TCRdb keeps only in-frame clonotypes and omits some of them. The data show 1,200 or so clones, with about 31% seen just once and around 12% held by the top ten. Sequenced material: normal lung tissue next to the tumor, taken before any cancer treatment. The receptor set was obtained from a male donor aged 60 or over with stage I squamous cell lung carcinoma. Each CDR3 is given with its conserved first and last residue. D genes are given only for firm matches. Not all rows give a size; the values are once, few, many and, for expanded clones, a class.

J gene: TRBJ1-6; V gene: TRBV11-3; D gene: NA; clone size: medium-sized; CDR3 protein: CASSFSVYNSPLHF; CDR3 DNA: TGTGCCAGCAGCTTCTCAGTCTATAATTCACCCCTCCACTTT
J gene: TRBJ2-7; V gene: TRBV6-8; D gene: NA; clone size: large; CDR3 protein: CASSSTAWAEQYF; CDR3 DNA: TGTGCCAGTAGCAGCACAGCCTGGGCCGAGCAGTACTTC
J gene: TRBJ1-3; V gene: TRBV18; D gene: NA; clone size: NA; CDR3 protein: CASSREAGNTIYF; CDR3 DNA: TGTGCCAGCTCAAGGGAAGCTGGAAACACCATATATTTT
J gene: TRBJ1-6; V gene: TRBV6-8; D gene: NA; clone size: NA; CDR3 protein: CASRGERRSNSPLHF; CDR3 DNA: TGTGCCAGCAGAGGAGAGCGCCGGAGCAATTCACCCCTCCACTTT
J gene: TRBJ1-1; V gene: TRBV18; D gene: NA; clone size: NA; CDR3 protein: CASSPGTTEAFF; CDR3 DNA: TGTGCCAGCTCACCCGGGACCACTGAAGCTTTCTTT
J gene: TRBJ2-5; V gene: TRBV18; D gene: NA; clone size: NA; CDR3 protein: CASSPNKGPQETQYF; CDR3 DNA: TGTGCCAGCTCACCAAATAAGGGGCCTCAAGAGACCCAGTACTTC
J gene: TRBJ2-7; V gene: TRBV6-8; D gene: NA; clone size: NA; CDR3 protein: CASSLDRSPYEQYF; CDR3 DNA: TGTGCCAGCAGTTTAGACAGGTCGCCCTACGAGCAGTACTTC
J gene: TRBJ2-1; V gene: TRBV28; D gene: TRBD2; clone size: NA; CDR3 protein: CASSSPSGGSHNEQFF; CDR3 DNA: TGTGCCAGCAGTTCTCCTAGCGGGGGATCCCACAATGAGCAGTTCTTC
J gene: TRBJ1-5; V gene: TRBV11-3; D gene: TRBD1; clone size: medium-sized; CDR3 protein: CASSRTGSNQPQHF; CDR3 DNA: TGTGCCAGCAGCCGGACAGGGTCAAACCAGCCCCAGCATTTT
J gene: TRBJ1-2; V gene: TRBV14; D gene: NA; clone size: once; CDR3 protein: CASSQERWGLGYTF; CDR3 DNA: TGTGCCAGCAGCCAAGAGAGATGGGGGCTGGGCTACACCTTC
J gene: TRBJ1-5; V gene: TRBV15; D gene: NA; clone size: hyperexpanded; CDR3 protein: CATSIGTVNNQPQHF; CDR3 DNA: TGTGCCACCAGCATCGGGACGGTTAACAATCAGCCCCAGCATTTT
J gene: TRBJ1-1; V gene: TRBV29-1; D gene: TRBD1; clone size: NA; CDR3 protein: CSAGTGWNEAFF; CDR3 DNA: TGCAGCGCCGGGACAGGGTGGAATGAAGCTTTCTTT
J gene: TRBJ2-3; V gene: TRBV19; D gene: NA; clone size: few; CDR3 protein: CASTGGTDTQYF; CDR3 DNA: TGTGCCAGTACAGGTGGCACAGATACGCAGTATTTT
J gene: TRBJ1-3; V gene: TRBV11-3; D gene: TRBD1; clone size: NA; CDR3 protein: CASSLDRFSGNTIYF; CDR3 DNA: TGTGCCAGCAGCTTGGACAGGTTCTCTGGAAACACCATATATTTT
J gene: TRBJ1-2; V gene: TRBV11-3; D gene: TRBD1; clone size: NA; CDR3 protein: CASSLDRGRDGYTF; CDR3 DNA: TGTGCCAGCAGCTTAGACAGGGGGCGGGATGGCTACACCTTC
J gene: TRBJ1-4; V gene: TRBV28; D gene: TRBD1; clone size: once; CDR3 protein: CASSQAGTALTTNEKLFF; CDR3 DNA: TGTGCCAGCAGTCAAGCCGGGACAGCCCTAACAACTAATGAAAAACTGTTTTTT
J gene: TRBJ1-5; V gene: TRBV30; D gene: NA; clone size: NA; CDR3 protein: CAWSTGAQPQHF; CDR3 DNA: TGTGCCTGGAGTACCGGGGCTCAGCCCCAGCATTTT
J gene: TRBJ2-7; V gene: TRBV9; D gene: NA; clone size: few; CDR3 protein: CASSVGPAWYEQYF; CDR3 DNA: TGTGCCAGCAGCGTAGGACCAGCATGGTACGAGCAGTACTTC
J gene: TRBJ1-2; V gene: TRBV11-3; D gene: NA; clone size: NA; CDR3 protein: CASSSPAGIYGYTF; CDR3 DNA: TGTGCCAGCAGCTCCCCGGCCGGAATTTATGGCTACACCTTC
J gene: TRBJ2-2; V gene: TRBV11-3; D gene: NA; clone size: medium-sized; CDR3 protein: CASSLQGMNTGELFF; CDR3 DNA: TGTGCCAGCAGCTTACAGGGGATGAACACCGGGGAGCTGTTTTTT
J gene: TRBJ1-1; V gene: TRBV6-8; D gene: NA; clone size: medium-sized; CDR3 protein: CASSPIRGKAFF; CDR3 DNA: TGTGCCAGCAGTCCTATCAGGGGAAAAGCTTTCTTT
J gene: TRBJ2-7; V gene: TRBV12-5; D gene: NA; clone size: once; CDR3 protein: CASGFQGMYEQYF; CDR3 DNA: TGTGCTAGTGGTTTTCAGGGAATGTACGAGCAGTACTTC
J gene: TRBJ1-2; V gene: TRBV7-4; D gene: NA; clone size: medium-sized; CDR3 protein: CASSLSQSYGYTF; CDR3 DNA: TGTGCCAGCAGCTTAAGCCAGAGCTATGGCTACACCTTC